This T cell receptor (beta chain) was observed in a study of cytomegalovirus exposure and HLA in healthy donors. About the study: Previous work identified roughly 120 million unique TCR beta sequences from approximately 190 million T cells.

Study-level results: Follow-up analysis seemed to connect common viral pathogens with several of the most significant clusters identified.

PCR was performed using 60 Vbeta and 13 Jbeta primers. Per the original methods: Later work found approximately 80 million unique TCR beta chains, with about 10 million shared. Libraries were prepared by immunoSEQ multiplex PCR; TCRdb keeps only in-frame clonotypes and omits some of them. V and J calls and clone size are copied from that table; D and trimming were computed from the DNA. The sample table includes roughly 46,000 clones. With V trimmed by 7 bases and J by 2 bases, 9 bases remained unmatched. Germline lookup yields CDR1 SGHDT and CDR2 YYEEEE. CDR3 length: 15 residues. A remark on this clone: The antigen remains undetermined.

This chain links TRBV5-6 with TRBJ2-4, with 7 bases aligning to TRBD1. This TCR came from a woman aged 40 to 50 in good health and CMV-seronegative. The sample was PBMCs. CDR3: CASYTGELSKNIQYF. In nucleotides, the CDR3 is TGTGCCAGCTATACAGGGGAATTGTCCAAAAACATTCAGTACTTC.